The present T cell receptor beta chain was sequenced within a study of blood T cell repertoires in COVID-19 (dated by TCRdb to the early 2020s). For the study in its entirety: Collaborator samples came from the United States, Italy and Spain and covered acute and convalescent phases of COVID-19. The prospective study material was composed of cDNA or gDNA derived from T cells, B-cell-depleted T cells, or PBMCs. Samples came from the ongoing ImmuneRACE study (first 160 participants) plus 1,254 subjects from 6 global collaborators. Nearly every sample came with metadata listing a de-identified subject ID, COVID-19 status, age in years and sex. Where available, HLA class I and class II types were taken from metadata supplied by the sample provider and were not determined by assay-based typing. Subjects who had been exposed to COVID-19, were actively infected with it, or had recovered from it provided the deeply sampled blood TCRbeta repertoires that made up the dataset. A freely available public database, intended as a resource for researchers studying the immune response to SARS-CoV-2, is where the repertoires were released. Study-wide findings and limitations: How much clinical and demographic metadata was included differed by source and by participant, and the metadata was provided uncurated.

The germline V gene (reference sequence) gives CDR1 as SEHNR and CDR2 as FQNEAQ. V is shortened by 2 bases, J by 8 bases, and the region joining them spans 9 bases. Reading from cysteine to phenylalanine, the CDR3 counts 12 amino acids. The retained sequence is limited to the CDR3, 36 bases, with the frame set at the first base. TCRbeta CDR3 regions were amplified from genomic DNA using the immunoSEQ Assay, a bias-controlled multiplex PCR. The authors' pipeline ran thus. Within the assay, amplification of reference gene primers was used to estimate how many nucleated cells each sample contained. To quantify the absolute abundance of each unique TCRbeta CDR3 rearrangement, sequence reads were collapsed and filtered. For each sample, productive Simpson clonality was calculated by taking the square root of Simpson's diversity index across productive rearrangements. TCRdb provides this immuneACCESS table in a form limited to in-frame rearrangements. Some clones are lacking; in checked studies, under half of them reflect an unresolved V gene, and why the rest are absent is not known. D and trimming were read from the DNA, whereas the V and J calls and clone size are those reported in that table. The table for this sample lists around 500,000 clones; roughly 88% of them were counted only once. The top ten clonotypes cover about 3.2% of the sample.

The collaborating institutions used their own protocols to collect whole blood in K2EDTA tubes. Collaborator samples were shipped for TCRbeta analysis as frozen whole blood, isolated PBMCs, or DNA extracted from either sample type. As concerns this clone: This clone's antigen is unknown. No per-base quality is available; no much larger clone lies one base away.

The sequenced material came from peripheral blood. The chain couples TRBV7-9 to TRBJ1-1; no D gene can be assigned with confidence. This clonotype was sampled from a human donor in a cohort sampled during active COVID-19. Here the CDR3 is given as CASSLLSREAFF. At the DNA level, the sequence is TGTGCCAGCAGCTTATTATCGAGGGAAGCTTTCTTT.